This T cell receptor (beta chain) was found in a study of identical twins. Concerning this clonotype itself: What it recognizes is unknown.

With template switching, a universal primer site was added, and the cDNA carried unique molecular identifiers. Each CDR3 protein is one row after TCRdb ran MiXCR on the 5' RACE reads. The sample yields 1.5 million to 2 million distinct CDR3 sequences, 25% to 35% seen once. The CDR3 is 14 residues long. The trim removed 1 base at V and 1 base at J, leaving 1 base unmatched. Germline CDR1 and CDR2: SQVTM and ANQGSEA. Whole-study results and caveats: Insertions were fewer in abundant cord blood beta clonotypes, whereas memory repertoires showed none of this pattern. Weaker excess twin sharing was seen among beta out-of-frame sequences. The study based its conclusions on cross-sectional statistical analysis and did not follow the same donors.

The chain links TRBV29-1 to TRBJ1-2, with 9 bases matching TRBD1. The sample taken for sequencing was cord blood. This receptor was taken from a newborn girl in good health. The CDR3 reads CSVEGDRVNYGYTF. In DNA, the CDR3 is TGCAGCGTTGAAGGGGACAGGGTTAACTATGGCTACACCTTC.